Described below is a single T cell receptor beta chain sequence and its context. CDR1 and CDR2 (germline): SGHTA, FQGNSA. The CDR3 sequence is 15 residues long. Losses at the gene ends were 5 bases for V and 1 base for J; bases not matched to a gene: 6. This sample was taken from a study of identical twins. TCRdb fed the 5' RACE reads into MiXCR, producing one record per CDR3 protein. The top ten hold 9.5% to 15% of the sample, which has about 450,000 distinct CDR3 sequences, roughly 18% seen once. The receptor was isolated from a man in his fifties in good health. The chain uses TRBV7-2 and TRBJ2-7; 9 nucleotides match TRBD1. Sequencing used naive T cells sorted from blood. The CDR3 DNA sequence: TGTGCCAGCAGCCCCGGGACAGGGAGGTCCTACGAGCAGTACTTC. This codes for CASSPGTGRSYEQYF.